The 14 T cell receptor beta chains reported below all come from one sample, sequenced in a study of CD8 T cells in ankylosing spondylitis. Findings and limits, study-wide: Characteristic of ankylosing spondylitis blood, it appeared, was a TCR beta motif comprising roughly 8 highly homologous variants.

These TCRs are of unknown antigen specificity. TCRdb redid the calling of the 5' RACE reads with MiXCR, one entry per CDR3 protein. The sample comprises about 800,000 distinct CDR3 sequences, 10% to 15% of which are singletons, and 0.51% rests with the top ten. Sequencing input: blood, either unsorted or a sorted T cell fraction (not recorded which). These TCRs come from a male donor with ankylosing spondylitis.

The gene calls are TRBV20-1 and TRBJ2-1, with 8 bases aligning to TRBD1. Per germline, CDR1 DFQATT and CDR2 SNEGSKA (reference sequence). CDR3 length: 16 residues. The trim removed 5 bases at V and 4 bases at J, leaving 13 bases unmatched. In nucleotides, the CDR3 is TGCAGTGCTCCACCGACAGGGGCCGCCAGATACAATGAGCAGTTCTTC. Encoded protein: CSAPPTGAARYNEQFF.

The gene calls are TRBV6-1 and TRBJ1-2, with D maybe TRBD1 (6 bases). Germline V gene lookup returns CDR1 MNHNS and CDR2 SASEGT. The V end was cut by 3 bases, the J end by 8 bases, with 16 bases between. This CDR3 region has 14 residues. The CDR3 is CASSDRGPDSGYTF. The CDR3 coding sequence is TGTGCCAGCAGTGACAGGGGACCAGATTCGGGCTACACCTTC.

In its sample, this clonotype was seen a few times. J is TRBJ2-7 and V is TRBV5-1; D gene uncertain. Trimming stripped 4 bases from V and 4 bases from J, with 15 bases between. The length of the CDR3 is 14 residues. The germline CDR1 and CDR2 sequences are SGHRS and YFSETQ. Here the CDR3 reads CASSPLAKDYEQYF. DNA for the CDR3: TGCGCCAGCAGCCCCTTGGCGAAGGATTACGAGCAGTACTTC.

A few counts support this clonotype. The rearrangement uses TRBV18 and TRBJ2-3, with unresolved D. Germline V gives CDR1 KGHSH, CDR2 LQKENI. Trimming removed 3 bases from V and 2 bases from J, with 9 bases in between. This CDR3 comprises 14 residues. The CDR3 DNA sequence: TGTGCCAGCTCACCGGATCTATACACAGATACGCAGTATTTT. Protein product: CASSPDLYTDTQYF. The full variable domain, with the rest looked up from reference TRBV18 and TRBJ2-3, is NAGVMQNPRHLVRRRGQEARLRCSPMKGHSHVYWYRQLPEEGLKFMVYLQKENIIDESGMPKERFSAEFPKEGPSILRIQQVVRGDSAAYFCASSPDLYTDTQYFGPGTRLTVL.

This chain links TRBV28 with TRBJ2-7; maybe TRBD1 (6 bases). The CDR3 runs 15 residues. V was trimmed by 2 bases and J by 0 bases, leaving 11 bases between them. Germline V lookup: CDR1 MDHEN, CDR2 SYDVKM. The CDR3, as DNA: TGTGCCAGCAGTTTACTTGGACAGTACTCCTACGAGCAGTACTTC. Translated: CASSLLGQYSYEQYF.

This clonotype was seen more than once but under ten times. This chain joins TRBV20-1 and TRBJ1-2; 8 positions agree with TRBD1. Germline-derived CDR1 and CDR2 are DFQATT and SNEGSKA (reference sequence). V gave up 5 bases and J gave up 5 bases; unmatched junction bases: 7. This CDR3 has 13 residues. CDR3 nucleotide sequence: TGCAGTGCTTCCTGGACAGGGAATTATGGCTACACCTTC. Protein sequence: CSASWTGNYGYTF.

There are many counts of this clonotype. The chain joins TRBV18 to TRBJ2-7; D gene uncertain. The CDR3 runs 14 residues. From germline, CDR1 is KGHSH and CDR2 LQKENI. Trimming removed 2 bases from V and 0 bases from J, with 8 bases in between. The CDR3 DNA is TGTGCCAGCTCACCAACAGTTAGCTCCTACGAGCAGTACTTC. Protein sequence: CASSPTVSSYEQYF.

This clonotype was detected a few times. The chain joins TRBV7-2 to TRBJ1-2; no reliable D call. From germline, CDR1 is SGHTA and CDR2 FQGNSA. The V end was cut by 5 bases, the J end by 2 bases, with 12 bases between. The CDR3 is 14 amino acids. CDR3 protein: CASSPMEANYGYTF. DNA of the CDR3: TGTGCCAGCAGCCCCATGGAGGCCAACTATGGCTACACCTTC.

This clonotype was counted between two and nine times. The chain links TRBV5-1 to TRBJ2-1; TRBD2 is a possible D gene (5 bases). Germline CDR1 reads SGHRS; CDR2 reads YFSETQ. The CDR3 has 14 residues. Trimming took off 4 bases at V and 5 bases at J, with 13 bases between the two ends. The CDR3 DNA sequence: TGCGCCAGCAGCCTGATGGACTTCGACAATGAGCAGTTCTTC. Residues: CASSLMDFDNEQFF. Full variable domain (remainder filled in from reference TRBV5-1 and TRBJ2-1): KAGVTQTPRYLIKTRGQQVTLSCSPISGHRSVSWYQQTPGQGLQFLFEYFSETQRNKGNFPGRFSGRQFSNSRSEMNVSTLELGDSALYLCASSLMDFDNEQFFGPGTRLTVL.

This chain links TRBV5-6 with TRBJ1-4, with D possibly being TRBD1 (6 bases). CDR1 is SGHDT and CDR2 is YYEEEE in the germline V gene. Trimming took 0 bases from V and 7 from J, leaving 16 bases between them. CDR3 size: 16 residues. This chain's CDR3 is CASSLGPQGGFEKLFF. The CDR3 DNA follows: TGTGCCAGCAGCTTGGGCCCACAGGGTGGGTTTGAAAAACTGTTTTTT. The whole variable domain, filled in from reference TRBV5-6 and TRBJ1-4, reads DAGVTQSPTHLIKTRGQQVTLRCSPKSGHDTVSWYQQALGQGPQFIFQYYEEEERQRGNFPDRFSGHQFPNYSSELNVNALLLGDSALYLCASSLGPQGGFEKLFFGSGTQLSVL.

This clonotype was found many times. The CDR3 DNA reads TGCAGCGTTGGGCGACAGGGCAGCCAAGAGACCCAGTACTTC. Encoded protein: CSVGRQGSQETQYF. The chain employs TRBV29-1 and TRBJ2-5, with TRBD1 identical over 7 bases. The V and J ends lost 4 bases and 1 base, in that order; junction bases with no gene match: 6. This CDR3 contains 14 residues. CDR1 and CDR2 (germline): SQVTM, ANQGSEA. The entire variable domain, with the rest obtained from reference TRBV29-1 and TRBJ2-5, is as follows: SAVISQKPSRDICQRGTSLTIQCQVDSQVTMMFWYRQQPGQSLTLIATANQGSEATYESGFVIDKFPISRPNLTFSTLTVSNMSPEDSSIYLCSVGRQGSQETQYFGPGTRLLVL.

This clonotype has just a few counts. The chain recombines TRBV25-1 with TRBJ2-7; 12 bases align to TRBD2. CDR1 and CDR2 from the germline V gene are MGHDK and SYGVNS. Trimming removed 4 bases from V and 0 bases from J; junction bases left unmatched: 4. The CDR3 contains 16 residues. CDR3 sequence reads: CASSVTSGGSSYEQYF. CDR3 nucleotide sequence: TGTGCCAGCAGTGTGACTAGCGGGGGAAGCTCCTACGAGCAGTACTTC.

This clonotype was seen repeatedly, ten times or more. CDR3 protein: CASSLMPGASYEQYF. CDR3 coding DNA: TGTGCCAGCAGCTTAATGCCAGGGGCATCCTACGAGCAGTACTTC. The V and J genes are TRBV7-2 and TRBJ2-7; a possible D gene is TRBD1 (6 bases). Germline CDR1 reads SGHTA; CDR2 reads FQGNSA. The CDR3 covers 15 residues. Trimming cost V 2 bases and J 1 base, with 12 bases left between them.

The chain is built from TRBV10-2 and TRBJ1-5, with TRBD1 identical over 7 bases. The CDR3 totals 13 residues. Germline V gene lookup returns CDR1 WSHSY and CDR2 SAAADI. V shed 9 bases, J shed 4 bases, and the junction held 6 bases outside the gene matches. The CDR3 sequence: CASATGRNQPQHF. CDR3 nucleotide sequence: TGCGCCAGTGCGACAGGGCGAAATCAGCCCCAGCATTTT.